Each of the 30 T cell receptor beta chains below was sequenced from the same sample in a study of T cells in Graves' hyperthyroidism and ophthalmopathy. There were TCR beta CDR3 regions amplified from RNA transcripts. Using the HTBI primer set, a first-round RT-PCR was run on the TCR CDR3. TCRdb re-derived calls from the multiplex PCR reads in MiXCR, one entry per CDR3 protein. Of more than 300,000 distinct CDR3 sequences in the sample, around 18% were seen once. Sequenced sample: blood. Receptors originate from a man between 18 and 29 years old with Graves' ophthalmopathy.

This clonotype has ten or more counts. This chain joins TRBV7-3 and TRBJ2-2, with 7 bases identical to TRBD2. V was pared by 2 bases and J by 1 base, with 7 bases of the junction left unmatched. CDR1 and CDR2 from the germline V gene are SGHTA and FQGTGA. The CDR3 totals 17 residues. Written as DNA, the CDR3 is TGTGCCAGCAGCTTACAGCGGGGAGGGAGGAACACCGGGGAGCTGTTTTTT. This sequence encodes CASSLQRGGRNTGELFF.

This clonotype was seen a handful of times. In DNA, the CDR3 is TGCAGTGCTAGAGATCTCAGACAGGGGACCTACGAGCAGTACTTC. Amino acid sequence: CSARDLRQGTYEQYF. The rearrangement joins TRBV20-1 to TRBJ2-7; 8 bases are a match to TRBD1. After removal of 0 bases from V and 2 bases from J, the junction contained 6 bases not matched to a gene. This CDR3 has 15 amino acids. Germline loops: CDR1 DFQATT, CDR2 SNEGSKA (reference sequence).

CDR3 region: CASGLREGTEAFF. The CDR3 DNA sequence: TGTGCCAGCGGCCTCAGGGAGGGTACTGAAGCTTTCTTT. V is TRBV25-1 and J is TRBJ1-1; TRBD1 is a possible D gene (5 bases). Germline V gene lookup returns CDR1 MGHDK and CDR2 SYGVNS. The CDR3 consists of 13 residues. Trimming shortened V by 8 bases and J by 5 bases, and 15 bases separated the two germline ends.

This clonotype was picked up many times. The chain employs TRBV7-2 and TRBJ2-4, with 13 bases identical to TRBD2. After removal of 5 bases from V and 0 bases from J, the junction contained 7 bases not matched to a gene. CDR1 and CDR2 from the germline V gene are SGHTA and FQGNSA. This CDR3 contains 18 residues. In DNA, the CDR3 is TGTGCCAGCAGCCCCACTAGCGGGGGGGCCGGAGCCAAAAACATTCAGTACTTC. Amino acid sequence: CASSPTSGGAGAKNIQYF.

In its sample, this clonotype was seen a few times. This chain uses TRBV20-1 with TRBJ2-6; D is perhaps TRBD1 (5 bases). The germline gives CDR1 DFQATT, CDR2 SNEGSKA (reference sequence). CDR3 size: 15 residues. V lost 6 bases and J lost 0, with 12 bases in between. CDR3 coding DNA: TGCAGTGCGGTACCGACAGACTCTGGGGCCAACGTCCTGACTTTC. This gives the protein CSAVPTDSGANVLTF.

This clonotype was observed many times. V and J are TRBV11-2 and TRBJ2-7, with 8 bases lining up with TRBD2. The trim removed 1 base at V and 2 bases at J, leaving 13 bases unmatched. The germline V gene encodes CDR1 SGHAT and CDR2 FQNNGV. This CDR3 has 18 amino acids. The CDR3 bases are TGTGCCAGCAGCTTAGTACGAGCGGGGGCCATGCCTCCCTACGAGCAGTACTTC. Translated, it gives CASSLVRAGAMPPYEQYF.

This clonotype came up many times. The chain recombines TRBV12-3 or TRBV12-4 with TRBJ1-5, with TRBD1 matching over 8 bases. V was pared by 6 bases and J by 6 bases, with 7 bases of the junction left unmatched. The CDR3 extends over 14 amino acids. Here the CDR3 DNA reads TGTGCCAGCAGCTACCGACAGGGGATTCAGCCCCAGCATTTT. It encodes CASSYRQGIQPQHF.

V gene TRBV12-3 or TRBV12-4 combines with J gene TRBJ1-6; tentatively, D is TRBD1 (5 bases). The germline V and J ends were trimmed by 11 bases and 10 bases, with 18 bases remaining between them. This CDR3 has 13 amino acids. The CDR3 nucleotides are TGTGCCTGTAGGGGTGGGATAGGGTCACCCCTCCACTTT. Translating it yields CACRGGIGSPLHF.

This clonotype was seen at least ten times. The chain uses TRBV12-3 or TRBV12-4 and TRBJ1-1; possibly TRBD1 for D (6 bases). With 4 bases removed from V and 4 bases from J, the gap between germline ends came to 10 bases. CDR3 length: 13 amino acids. CDR3 sequence: CASSWTAPTEAFF. The CDR3 region has the DNA TGTGCCAGCAGTTGGACAGCTCCCACTGAAGCTTTCTTT.

This clonotype was seen many times. The chain combines TRBV12-3 or TRBV12-4 with TRBJ1-2; D is possibly TRBD1 (5 bases). Trimming pared 8 bases from V and 7 bases from J, leaving 5 bases between. The CDR3 spans 9 residues. DNA of the CDR3: TGTGCCAGCGGGGCTGGCTACACCTTC. Its translation: CASGAGYTF.

This clonotype was seen repeatedly, ten times or more. V is TRBV12-5 and J is TRBJ2-1; D not resolved. Germline V gene sequence: CDR1 LGHNT, CDR2 FRNRAP. The CDR3 loop spans 17 amino acids. V lost 1 base, J lost 7 bases, and 20 bases lay in between. The CDR3 DNA sequence: TGTGCTAGTGGTTTGGCTCGTTGGGGAAGCGCAGAAAATGAGCAGTTCTTC. It translates to CASGLARWGSAENEQFF.

In nucleotides, the CDR3 is TGTGCCAGCAGCCAAGTGGGAGGGGTCTTTAATTCACCCCTCCACTTT. It encodes CASSQVGGVFNSPLHF. This chain joins TRBV3-1 and TRBJ1-6, with TRBD1 as a possible D gene (5 bases). CDR1 is LGHDT, CDR2 YNNKEL, per germline (reference sequence). The ends were cut back, 1 base at V and 6 bases at J, with 13 bases in the middle. This CDR3 region has 16 residues. Full variable domain (remainder filled in from reference TRBV3-1 and TRBJ1-6): DTAVSQTPKYLVTQMGNDKSIKCEQNLGHDTMYWYKQDSKKFLKIMFSYNNKELIINETVPNRFSPKSPDKAHLNLHINSLELGDSAVYFCASSQVGGVFNSPLHFGNGTRLTVT.

This clonotype was observed at least ten times. The chain recombines TRBV27 with TRBJ2-7; 7 positions agree with TRBD1. V shed 6 bases, J shed 4 bases, and the junction held 12 bases outside the gene matches. This CDR3 spans 15 amino acids. CDR1 MNHEY and CDR2 SMNVEV come from the germline V gene (reference sequence). CDR3 in DNA: TGTGCCAGCAGCCGTACAGGGGTGGGTAGTTACGAGCAGTACTTC. This sequence encodes CASSRTGVGSYEQYF.

There are a few counts of this clonotype. The chain recombines TRBV20-1 with TRBJ2-1; TRBD2 agrees at 8 bases. Per the germline V gene, CDR1 is DFQATT and CDR2 is SNEGSKA (reference sequence). The J segment lost 5 bases and the V segment lost 0 bases, leaving 9 bases of the junction unmatched. This CDR3 spans 16 amino acids. CDR3 in amino acids: CSARDLAGGDHNEQFF. The CDR3 DNA is TGCAGTGCTAGAGATCTGGCGGGGGGCGATCACAATGAGCAGTTCTTC.

V and J are TRBV6-1 and TRBJ1-5, with 7 nucleotides matching TRBD1. Germline-derived CDR1 and CDR2 are MNHNS and SASEGT. The J segment lost 7 bases and the V segment lost 6 bases, leaving 6 bases of the junction unmatched. The CDR3 covers 13 residues. Here the CDR3 DNA reads TGTGCCAGCAGGGCAGGGGGGAAGCAGCCCCAGCATTTT. This translates into CASRAGGKQPQHF.

A note on this clonotype: Since a much larger clone is just one base distant, this may be a read error. The chain combines TRBV6-1 with TRBJ1-5, with 7 bases lining up with TRBD1. This CDR3 region has 13 residues. Looked up from germline, CDR1 is MNHNS and CDR2 is SASEGT. The CDR3 DNA is TGTGCCAGCAGGACAGGGCTGGCTCAGCTCCAGCATTTT. This encodes CASRTGLAQLQHF.

This clonotype was counted ten times or more. This chain uses TRBV11-2 with TRBJ2-1; D possibly corresponds to TRBD1 (6 bases). Trimming removed 4 bases from V and 9 bases from J, with 10 bases in between. The CDR3 runs to 12 residues. CDR1 is SGHAT, CDR2 FQNNGV, per germline. CDR3 in amino acids: CASSYRAIEQFF. The DNA for the CDR3 is TGTGCCAGCAGCTACAGGGCGATTGAGCAGTTCTTC.

The sample holds one count of this clonotype. One base away lies a much larger clone, so this may be a sequencing read error. This chain connects TRBV15 to TRBJ1-1; tentative D call: TRBD1 (5 bases). Trimming left V 0 bases short and J 1 base short, with 6 bases between. This CDR3 is 14 amino acids long. Looked up from germline, CDR1 is LNHNV and CDR2 is YYDKDF (reference sequence). CDR3: CATSRDQGNTEAFF. CDR3 coding DNA: TGTGCCACCAGCAGAGATCAGGGGAACACTGAAGCTTTCTTT. Complete variable domain (other parts from reference TRBV15 and TRBJ1-1): DAMVIQNPRYQVTQFGKPVTLSCSQTLNHNVMYWYQQKSSQAPKLLFHYYDKDFNNEADTPDNFQSRRPNTSFCFLDIRSPGLGDTAMYLCATSRDQGNTEAFFGQGTRLTVV.

J is TRBJ2-3 and V is TRBV10-3; D call uncertain. The CDR3 covers 15 residues. Germline CDR1 is ENHRY and CDR2 is SYGVKD. The V and J ends lost 3 bases and 1 base respectively, with 11 bases between them. CDR3 nucleotide sequence: TGTGCCATCAGTGAAGGTCGCTTAGGCACAGATACGCAGTATTTT. Residues: CAISEGRLGTDTQYF.

Regarding this clonotype: One junction end does not reproduce the germline sequence, and a read error may be involved. V usage is TRBV11-2 and J usage is TRBJ2-2; no reliable D call. This CDR3 has 16 residues. Germline assignment: CDR1 SGHAT and CDR2 FQNNGV. The CDR3: CAGSPAPVGRTGELFF. The DNA for the CDR3 is TGTGCCGGCAGCCCCGCCCCCGTGGGCAGAACCGGGGAGCTGTTTTTT.

This clonotype was picked up many times. The gene calls are TRBV28 and TRBJ1-5; 8 positions agree with TRBD1. This CDR3 is built from 15 residues. With 6 bases clipped from V and 5 bases from J, the junction kept 9 bases outside the gene matches. Germline CDR1 is MDHEN and CDR2 is SYDVKM. The CDR3 DNA reads as TGTGCCAGCAGGACACCGGACAGGGCATATCAGCCCCAGCATTTT. Translating gives CASRTPDRAYQPQHF.

The chain carries TRBV7-6 and TRBJ1-5; D may be TRBD1 (5 bases). This CDR3 spans 18 amino acids. Germline V gene sequence: CDR1 SGHVS, CDR2 FNYEAQ. V was trimmed by 1 base and J by 0 bases, leaving 16 bases between them. CDR3 protein: CASSLDSGLGDSNQPQHF. CDR3 in DNA: TGTGCCAGCAGCTTAGATTCTGGCCTGGGGGATAGCAATCAGCCCCAGCATTTT.

At least ten counts were recorded for this clonotype. This chain uses TRBV7-9 with TRBJ2-5, with 9 nucleotides matching TRBD1. The CDR3 loop spans 15 amino acids. Trimming cost V 0 bases and J 3 bases; bases outside gene matches: 2. Germline values: CDR1 SEHNR, CDR2 FQNEAQ (reference sequence). CDR3 loop: CASSLATGGKETQYF. The DNA for the CDR3 is TGTGCCAGCAGCTTAGCCACAGGGGGCAAAGAGACCCAGTACTTC.

This clonotype was counted only a few times. The DNA of the CDR3 is TGTGCCAGCAGCCAAGAGGTAGCAGGGTTTGGGTATGGCTACACCTTC. It codes for CASSQEVAGFGYGYTF. This chain links TRBV4-2 with TRBJ1-2; TRBD1 might be the D (5 bases). CDR1 and CDR2 from the germline V gene are LGHNA and YNFKEQ. V lost 0 bases and J lost 5, with 16 bases in between. CDR3 size: 16 residues.

The chain has TRBV5-1 and TRBJ2-7; tentatively, D is TRBD2 (6 bases). CDR1 is SGHRS, CDR2 YFSETQ, per germline. The CDR3 contains 16 residues. V lost 4 bases, J lost 0 bases, and 17 bases lay in between. The CDR3 here is CASSREDRGSSYEQYF. In nucleotides, the CDR3 is TGCGCCAGCAGCCGTGAGGATCGGGGGAGCTCCTACGAGCAGTACTTC.

The chain couples TRBV3-1 to TRBJ2-2; possible D gene TRBD1, 6 bases. The CDR3 extends over 15 amino acids. Germline V gives CDR1 LGHDT, CDR2 YNNKEL (reference sequence). V was clipped by 1 base and J by 7 bases, with 13 bases between them. The CDR3 spells CASSQGPGGHGELFF. Here the CDR3 DNA reads TGTGCCAGCAGCCAAGGTCCTGGGGGCCACGGGGAGCTGTTTTTT.

This chain joins TRBV20-1 and TRBJ2-1; TRBD2 aligns across 11 bases. The CDR3 has 15 amino acids. Germline CDR1 and CDR2: DFQATT and SNEGSKA (reference sequence). With 5 bases clipped from V and 3 bases from J, the junction kept 6 bases outside the gene matches. The CDR3: CSASPTSGVYNEQFF. As DNA, the CDR3 is TGCAGTGCTTCCCCGACTAGCGGGGTCTACAATGAGCAGTTCTTC.

This clonotype appeared many times. V usage is TRBV3-1 and J usage is TRBJ1-5; no definite D call. This CDR3 spans 13 amino acids. Between the trimmed V and J ends, which lost 4 bases and 5 bases, there was a span of 9 bases. Looked up from germline, CDR1 is LGHDT and CDR2 is YNNKEL (reference sequence). The CDR3: CASSPGNYQPQHF. The CDR3 DNA is TGTGCCAGCAGCCCCGGGAATTATCAGCCCCAGCATTTT.

The chain has TRBV6-5 and TRBJ1-2; D is unclear. The CDR3 spans 15 residues. V dropped 1 base and J dropped 4 bases, with 13 bases sitting between them. Germline CDR1 MNHEY, CDR2 SVGAGI. Here the CDR3 reads CASSYFDRGLYGYTF. The CDR3 DNA reads as TGTGCCAGCAGTTACTTTGATCGGGGTCTCTATGGCTACACCTTC.

The genes are TRBV12-3 or TRBV12-4 and TRBJ2-7, with D unclear. The ends were cut back, 2 bases at V and 0 bases at J, with 11 bases in the middle. The CDR3 consists of 15 residues. The CDR3 coding sequence is TGTGCCAGCAGTTTACGGCAGTACTCCTCCTACGAGCAGTACTTC. Protein: CASSLRQYSSYEQYF.